This is a list of T cell receptor beta chains from one sample in a study of sequential checkpoint blockade in melanoma. Using immunoSEQ multiplex PCR, the repertoire was profiled, and TCRdb retains in-frame clones only, with some absent. The sample has some 1,500 clones; around 25% are singletons. The material was tumor tissue (inferred from file names), obtained from a patient given nivolumab and ipilimumab in sequence. The receptors originated from a human donor with melanoma. The CDR3 runs from the conserved cysteine through the conserved F or W. The D gene is left open where the match is weak. Clone size is given for some rows only: seen once, a few or many times, or a class if the clone is expanded.

cdr3_length: 15; clone_size: few; j_call: TRBJ1-3; v_call: TRBV11-3; d_call: TRBD1; cdr3_aa: CASSLIGTDGNTIYF
cdr3_length: 16; clone_size: large; j_call: TRBJ2-7; v_call: TRBV11-3; d_call: TRBD2; cdr3_aa: CASSLLVAGASYEQYF
cdr3_length: 18; clone_size: NA; j_call: TRBJ1-3; v_call: TRBV18; d_call: NA; cdr3_aa: CASSPNRVADWSGNTIYF
cdr3_length: 13; clone_size: NA; j_call: TRBJ1-5; v_call: TRBV28; d_call: TRBD1; cdr3_aa: CASRWTGEQPQHF
cdr3_length: 17; clone_size: NA; j_call: TRBJ2-6; v_call: TRBV19; d_call: NA; cdr3_aa: CASSSGHIPPGANVLTF
cdr3_length: 14; clone_size: NA; j_call: TRBJ2-7; v_call: TRBV6-7; d_call: NA; cdr3_aa: CASNLGAGPYEQYF
cdr3_length: 15; clone_size: NA; j_call: TRBJ1-5; v_call: TRBV4-1; d_call: TRBD1; cdr3_aa: CASSQDRQGSQPQHF
cdr3_length: 13; clone_size: NA; j_call: TRBJ2-7; v_call: TRBV14; d_call: TRBD1; cdr3_aa: CASSWGQSYEQYF
cdr3_length: 15; clone_size: medium-sized; j_call: TRBJ2-4; v_call: TRBV11-3; d_call: TRBD1; cdr3_aa: CASSLIQGAKNIQYF
cdr3_length: 14; clone_size: NA; j_call: TRBJ1-2; v_call: TRBV28; d_call: NA; cdr3_aa: CASSPRGGVPGYTF
cdr3_length: 16; clone_size: NA; j_call: TRBJ2-1; v_call: TRBV18; d_call: TRBD2; cdr3_aa: CASSPPLTSARGEQFF
cdr3_length: 14; clone_size: few; j_call: TRBJ2-1; v_call: TRBV6-8; d_call: NA; cdr3_aa: CASSYPSSYNEQFF
cdr3_length: 15; clone_size: large; j_call: TRBJ2-7; v_call: TRBV11-3; d_call: NA; cdr3_aa: CASSLEGVASYEQYF
cdr3_length: 14; clone_size: NA; j_call: TRBJ2-1; v_call: TRBV5-1; d_call: TRBD1; cdr3_aa: CASSPRDRWDEQFF
cdr3_length: 16; clone_size: few; j_call: TRBJ1-5; v_call: TRBV8-2; d_call: NA; cdr3_aa: CASSLYSPRDNQPQHF
cdr3_length: 17; clone_size: medium-sized; j_call: TRBJ2-1; v_call: TRBV23-1; d_call: TRBD2; cdr3_aa: CASSLSLVAGGYNEQFF
cdr3_length: 14; clone_size: NA; j_call: TRBJ1-5; v_call: TRBV2; d_call: NA; cdr3_aa: CASSRGATNQPQHF
cdr3_length: 15; clone_size: NA; j_call: TRBJ2-2; v_call: TRBV6-1; d_call: NA; cdr3_aa: CASSEGQPNTGELFF
cdr3_length: 14; clone_size: NA; j_call: TRBJ1-5; v_call: TRBV28; d_call: NA; cdr3_aa: CASVTGGAGQPQHF
cdr3_length: 16; clone_size: large; j_call: TRBJ1-4; v_call: TRBV11-3; d_call: NA; cdr3_aa: CASSFIRGGSQEKLFF
cdr3_length: 16; clone_size: NA; j_call: TRBJ2-1; v_call: TRBV19; d_call: TRBD2; cdr3_aa: CASSIESSGKGNEQFF